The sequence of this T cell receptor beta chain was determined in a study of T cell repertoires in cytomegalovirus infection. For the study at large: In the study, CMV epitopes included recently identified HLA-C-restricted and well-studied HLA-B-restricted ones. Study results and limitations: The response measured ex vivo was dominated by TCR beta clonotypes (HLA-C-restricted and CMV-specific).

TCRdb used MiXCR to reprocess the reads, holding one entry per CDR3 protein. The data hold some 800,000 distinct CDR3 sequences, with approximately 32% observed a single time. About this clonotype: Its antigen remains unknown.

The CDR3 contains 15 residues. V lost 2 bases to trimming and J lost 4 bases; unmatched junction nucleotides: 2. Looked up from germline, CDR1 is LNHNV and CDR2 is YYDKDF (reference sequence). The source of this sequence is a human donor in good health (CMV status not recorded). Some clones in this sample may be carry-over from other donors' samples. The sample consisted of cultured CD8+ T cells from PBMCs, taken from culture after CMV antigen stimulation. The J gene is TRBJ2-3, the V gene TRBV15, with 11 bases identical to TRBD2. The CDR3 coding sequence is TGTGCCACCAGCAGAAAGACTAGCGGGGCAGATACGCAGTATTTT. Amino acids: CATSRKTSGADTQYF.